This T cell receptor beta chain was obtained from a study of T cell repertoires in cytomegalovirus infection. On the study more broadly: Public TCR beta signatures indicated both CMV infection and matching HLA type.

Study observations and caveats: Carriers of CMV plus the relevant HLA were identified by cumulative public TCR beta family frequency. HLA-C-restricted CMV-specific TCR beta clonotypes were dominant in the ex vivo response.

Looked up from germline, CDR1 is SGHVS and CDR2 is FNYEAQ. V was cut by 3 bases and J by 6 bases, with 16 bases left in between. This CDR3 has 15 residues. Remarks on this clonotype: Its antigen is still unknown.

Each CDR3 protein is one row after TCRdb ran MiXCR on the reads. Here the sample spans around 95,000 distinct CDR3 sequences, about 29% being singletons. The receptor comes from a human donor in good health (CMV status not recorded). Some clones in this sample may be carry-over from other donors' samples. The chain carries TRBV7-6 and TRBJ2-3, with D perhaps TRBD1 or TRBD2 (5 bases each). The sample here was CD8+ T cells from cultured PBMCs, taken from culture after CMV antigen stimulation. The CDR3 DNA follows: TGTGCCAGCAGCTTCCGGGACGGCGGAGGTGATACGCAGTATTTT. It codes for CASSFRDGGGDTQYF.